This entry lists 32 T cell receptor beta chains sequenced from one sample in a study of T cells expressing NK-cell markers. TCRdb reprocessed the 5' RACE reads and reports one entry per CDR3 protein, with no DNA. The clone table shows over 350,000 distinct CDR3 sequences, with the ten largest holding roughly a tenth. Input material: blood T cells: a sorted CD56 or NKG2C T cell subset, CD4+ or CD8+ T cells, or bulk PBMC T cells (not recorded which). All receptors come from a woman aged 45-65 years in good health.

The rearrangement links TRBV7-9 to TRBJ2-7; TCRdb outputs TRBD1, but without DNA this stays unchecked. CDR3 length: 15 residues. In germline, CDR1 is SEHNR, CDR2 FQNEAQ (reference sequence). The CDR3 protein is CASSLAGTGTYEQYF.

The chain links TRBV5-1 to TRBJ2-1; TCRdb's assignment of TRBD1 cannot be checked, as there is no DNA. CDR1 SGHRS and CDR2 YFSETQ come from the germline V gene. The CDR3 extends over 14 amino acids. This chain's CDR3 is CASSNSGGYNEQFF.

The chain combines TRBV3-1 with TRBJ2-7; without DNA, the TCRdb call of TRBD2 cannot be checked. Germline V gene data show CDR1 as LGHDT and CDR2 as YNNKEL (reference sequence). This CDR3 is 15 amino acids long. The CDR3 here is CASSPFVGGFNEQYF.

CDR3 sequence: CASRDERTSGGRGTDTQYF. The chain recombines TRBV4-1 with TRBJ2-3; TCRdb reports TRBD1, a call that lacks DNA to check it against. CDR1 MGHRA and CDR2 YSYEKL come from the germline V gene. There are 19 residues in the CDR3.

V gene TRBV7-4 combines with J gene TRBJ2-1. The CDR3 contains 15 residues. In germline, CDR1 is SGHVT, CDR2 SQSDAQ. CDR3 region: CASSFYDQDGYEQFF.

The CDR3 spells CASSVGDLGRRNSYNEQFF. V and J are TRBV9 and TRBJ2-1; TCRdb returns TRBD1, unconfirmable since there is no DNA. Germline V gene sequence: CDR1 SGDLS, CDR2 YYNGEE. There are 19 residues in the CDR3. Based on the CDR3 plus reference TRBV9 and TRBJ2-1, the full variable domain is DSGVTQTPKHLITATGQRVTLRCSPRSGDLSVYWYQQSLDQGLQFLIQYYNGEERAKGNILERFSAQQFPDLHSELNLSSLELGDSALYFCASSVGDLGRRNSYNEQFFGPGTRLTVL.

V is TRBV30 and J is TRBJ2-1; TCRdb indicates TRBD2, and absent DNA this call remains unverified. This CDR3 contains 14 residues. Germline CDR1 GTSNPN, CDR2 SVGIG (reference sequence). CDR3 protein: CAWETSGTYNEQFF.

V is TRBV27 and J is TRBJ2-3; TCRdb returns TRBD2, unconfirmable since there is no DNA. Per the germline V gene, CDR1 is MNHEY and CDR2 is SMNVEV (reference sequence). The CDR3 contains 16 residues. This CDR3 reads CASSRESPRRTDTQYF.

The chain links TRBV5-1 to TRBJ2-1; the D call from TCRdb, TRBD2, cannot be confirmed without DNA. Germline V CDR1 and CDR2: SGHRS, YFSETQ. This CDR3 has 13 amino acids. The CDR3 loop reads CASSLGGLGEQFF.

The rearrangement links TRBV12-3 or TRBV12-4 to TRBJ2-1; absent DNA, TCRdb's TRBD1 call cannot be checked. The CDR3 sequence is 18 residues long. The CDR3 here is CASSLYPYNRGSYNEQFF.

The chain employs TRBV2 and TRBJ1-1; TCRdb's D call, TRBD1, is unchecked because there is no DNA. This CDR3 region has 13 residues. Germline loops: CDR1 SNHLY, CDR2 FYNNEI. The CDR3 region is CASTTGMDTEAFF.

This chain uses TRBV5-1 with TRBJ2-1; with no DNA, the TCRdb D assignment of TRBD1 cannot be verified. CDR3 length equals 15 residues. The germline gives CDR1 SGHRS, CDR2 YFSETQ. CDR3 residues: CASSLVSGGFGEQFF.

The chain joins TRBV5-4 to TRBJ1-2; TCRdb designates TRBD1, a call that cannot be tested without DNA. Germline V gives CDR1 SGHNT, CDR2 YYREEE (reference sequence). The CDR3 runs 13 residues. The CDR3 here is CASSSPRTDGYTF.

This chain connects TRBV24-1 to TRBJ2-7; TCRdb proposes TRBD1, but this gene call is untestable without DNA. The germline V gene has CDR1 KGHDR and CDR2 SFDVKD. The CDR3 runs to 16 residues. CDR3 loop: CATSDTRTGGSYEQYF.

The V call is TRBV25-1, the J call TRBJ2-1; TCRdb proposes TRBD2, but this gene call is untestable without DNA. This CDR3 is 15 amino acids long. Germline lookup yields CDR1 MGHDK and CDR2 SYGVNS. The CDR3 reads CASSLGVAGGNEQFF.

The gene calls are TRBV15 and TRBJ2-1; TCRdb outputs TRBD2, but without DNA this stays unchecked. The CDR3 totals 12 residues. The germline V gene has CDR1 LNHNV and CDR2 YYDKDF (reference sequence). CDR3 amino acids: CATSRGAEGTFF.

The gene calls are TRBV10-3 and TRBJ2-7; TCRdb lists TRBD2, though no DNA is available to test this call. The CDR3 runs to 14 residues. Germline-derived CDR1 and CDR2 are ENHRY and SYGVKD. CDR3 region: CAIQAGGVTYEQYF.

The chain carries TRBV7-6 and TRBJ2-1; TCRdb proposes TRBD2, but this gene call is untestable without DNA. The length of the CDR3 is 18 residues. Germline loops: CDR1 SGHVS, CDR2 FNYEAQ. The chain's CDR3 is CASSLVALTGLIRNEQFF.

The J gene is TRBJ2-1, the V gene TRBV7-9; with no DNA, the TCRdb D assignment of TRBD2 cannot be verified. The CDR3 loop spans 18 amino acids. Germline values: CDR1 SEHNR, CDR2 FQNEAQ (reference sequence). CDR3 loop: CASSYRSGTSGRRDEQFF.

The rearrangement links TRBV10-3 to TRBJ1-1; TCRdb outputs TRBD1, but without DNA this stays unchecked. CDR3 length equals 14 residues. Germline values: CDR1 ENHRY, CDR2 SYGVKD. CDR3 amino acids: CAISGEAGSTEAFF.

This chain connects TRBV7-8 to TRBJ2-1. The length of the CDR3 is 17 residues. CDR1 is SGHVS, CDR2 FQNEAQ, per germline. CDR3 sequence reads: CASSSDLGFSSYNEQFF. Together with reference TRBV7-8 and TRBJ2-1, the CDR3 gives the full variable domain: GAGVSQSPRYKVAKRGQDVALRCDPISGHVSLFWYQQALGQGPEFLTYFQNEAQLDKSGLPSDRFFAERPEGSVSTLKIQRTQQEDSAVYLCASSSDLGFSSYNEQFFGPGTRLTVL.

V gene TRBV4-1 combines with J gene TRBJ2-2; TCRdb calls TRBD2, which cannot be checked without DNA. From germline, CDR1 is MGHRA and CDR2 YSYEKL. The CDR3 is 17 amino acids. The CDR3 region is CASRERLAGTYTGELFF.

The chain recombines TRBV5-5 with TRBJ2-1; lacking DNA, the TRBD2 call made by TCRdb goes unchecked. This CDR3 is built from 15 residues. Germline V lookup: CDR1 SGHKS, CDR2 YYEKEE (reference sequence). This CDR3 is CASSGEAGLGNEQFF.

J is TRBJ2-1 and V is TRBV5-1. This CDR3 has 15 amino acids. In germline, CDR1 is SGHRS, CDR2 YFSETQ. Here the CDR3 reads CASRLVAGPYNEQFF.

The CDR3 loop is CASSLLGPYQETQYF. V is TRBV5-5 and J is TRBJ2-5; TCRdb returns TRBD2, unconfirmable since there is no DNA. Germline V lookup: CDR1 SGHKS, CDR2 YYEKEE (reference sequence). The CDR3 contains 15 residues.

Here the CDR3 reads CASSPQLAGPRDTQYF. This chain connects TRBV12-3 or TRBV12-4 to TRBJ2-3; TCRdb designates TRBD2, a call that cannot be tested without DNA. The CDR3 runs 16 residues.

The chain is built from TRBV6-6 and TRBJ1-5; checking the TCRdb D call of TRBD1 is not possible without DNA. This CDR3 spans 15 amino acids. Germline V CDR1 and CDR2: MNHNY, SVGAGI (reference sequence). The CDR3 reads CASRTGQGIDQPQHF.

The chain links TRBV5-1 to TRBJ2-7. CDR1 and CDR2 from the germline V gene are SGHRS and YFSETQ. The CDR3 contains 11 residues. CDR3 amino acids: CASGSDYEQYF.

The rearrangement joins TRBV12-3 or TRBV12-4 to TRBJ2-7; the D gene TCRdb calls, TRBD2, cannot be checked with no DNA. The CDR3 is 14 residues long. CDR3 sequence reads: CASSLSGGAYEQYF.

The chain has TRBV5-1 and TRBJ2-3; the TRBD2 assignment by TCRdb is unverifiable without DNA. The CDR3 length is 15 residues. Germline CDR1 reads SGHRS; CDR2 reads YFSETQ. Here the CDR3 reads CASSLAAGVADTQYF.

The chain links TRBV4-2 to TRBJ2-3; no DNA is available, so the TRBD2 call from TCRdb remains unchecked. CDR1 LGHNA and CDR2 YNFKEQ come from the germline V gene. The CDR3 runs to 16 residues. The CDR3 sequence is CASSPLVAGYTDTQYF.

Here the CDR3 reads CASSIGANTEAFF. This sequence joins TRBV19 and TRBJ1-1; the TRBD1 assignment by TCRdb is unverifiable without DNA. CDR3 size: 13 residues. Germline V CDR1 and CDR2: LNHDA, SQIVND (reference sequence).